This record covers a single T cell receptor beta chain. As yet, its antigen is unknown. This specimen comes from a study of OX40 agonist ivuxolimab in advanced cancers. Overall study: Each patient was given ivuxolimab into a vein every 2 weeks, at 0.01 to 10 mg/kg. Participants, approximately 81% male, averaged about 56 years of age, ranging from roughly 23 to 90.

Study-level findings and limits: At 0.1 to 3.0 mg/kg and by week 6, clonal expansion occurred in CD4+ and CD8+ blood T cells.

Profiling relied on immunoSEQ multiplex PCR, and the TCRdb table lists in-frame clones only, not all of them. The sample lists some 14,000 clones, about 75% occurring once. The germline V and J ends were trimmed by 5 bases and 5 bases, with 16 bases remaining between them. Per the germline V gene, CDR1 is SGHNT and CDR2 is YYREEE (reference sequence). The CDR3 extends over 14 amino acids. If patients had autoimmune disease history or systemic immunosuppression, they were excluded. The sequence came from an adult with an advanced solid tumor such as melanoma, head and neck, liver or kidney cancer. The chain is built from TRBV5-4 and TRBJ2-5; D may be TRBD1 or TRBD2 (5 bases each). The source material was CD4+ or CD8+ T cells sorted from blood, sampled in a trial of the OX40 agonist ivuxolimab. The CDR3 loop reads CASSGGNGGETQYF. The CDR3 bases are TGTGCCAGCAGTGGGGGAAACGGCGGGGAGACCCAGTACTTC. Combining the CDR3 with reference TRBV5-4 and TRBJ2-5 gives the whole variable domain ETGVTQSPTHLIKTRGQQVTLRCSSQSGHNTVSWYQQALGQGPQFIFQYYREEENGRGNFPPRFSGLQFPNYSSELNVNALELDDSALYLCASSGGNGGETQYFGPGTRLLVL.